The sequence of this T cell receptor beta chain was determined in a study of Tregs in tolerant kidney transplant recipients. Germline CDR1 is MNHEY and CDR2 is SMNVEV (reference sequence). V was cut by 6 bases and J by 5 bases, with 11 bases left in between. The CDR3 totals 12 residues. Thawed PBMCs were FACS-sorted into unstimulated CD4+CD25+CD127- regulatory T cells, CD4+CD25- non-regulatory cells, CD4 and CD8 cells. Thawed PBMCs were rested overnight at 37°C with about 220 IU/ml IL-2 before regulatory T cell sorting. TCRdb keeps only in-frame clones here, not all; method: immunoSEQ multiplex PCR. The sample lists roughly 69,000 clones; roughly 98% were seen once. Concerning this clone itself: Its cognate antigen is unknown.

Overall study findings and caveats: The most relevant donor-specific Treg TCRbeta repertoire apparently came from expansion with activated donor B cells.

The sequenced sample was Tregs from blood, obtained before the transplant. This receptor was identified in a human donor who received a combined kidney and bone marrow transplant. The V gene is TRBV27, the J gene TRBJ2-7; D uncertain. The DNA for the CDR3 is TGTGCCAGCAGCCCGGTTCTCCACGAGCAGTACTTC. It is translated as CASSPVLHEQYF.